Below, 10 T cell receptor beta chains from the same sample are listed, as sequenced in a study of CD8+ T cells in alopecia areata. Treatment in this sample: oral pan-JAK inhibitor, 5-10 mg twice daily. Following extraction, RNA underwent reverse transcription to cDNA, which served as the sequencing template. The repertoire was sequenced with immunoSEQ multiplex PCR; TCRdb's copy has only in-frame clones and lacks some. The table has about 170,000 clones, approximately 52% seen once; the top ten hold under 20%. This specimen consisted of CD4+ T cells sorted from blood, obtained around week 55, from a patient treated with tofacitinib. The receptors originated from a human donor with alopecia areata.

CDR3 residues: CATRQGTGPLKAFF. CDR3 nucleotide sequence: TGTGCCACCCGACAGGGAACGGGCCCTTTGAAAGCTTTCTTT. The chain employs TRBV2 and TRBJ1-1, with 7 bases identical to TRBD1. The germline CDR1 and CDR2 sequences are SNHLY and FYNNEI. V gave up 10 bases and J gave up 9 bases; unmatched junction bases: 17. The CDR3 has 14 residues.

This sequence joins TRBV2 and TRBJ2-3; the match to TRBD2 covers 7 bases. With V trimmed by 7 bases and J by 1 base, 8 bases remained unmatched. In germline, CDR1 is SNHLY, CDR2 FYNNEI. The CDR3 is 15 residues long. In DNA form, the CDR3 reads TGTGCCAGCACAGGCCCGGCGGGGGGCACAGATACGCAGTATTTT. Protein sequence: CASTGPAGGTDTQYF.

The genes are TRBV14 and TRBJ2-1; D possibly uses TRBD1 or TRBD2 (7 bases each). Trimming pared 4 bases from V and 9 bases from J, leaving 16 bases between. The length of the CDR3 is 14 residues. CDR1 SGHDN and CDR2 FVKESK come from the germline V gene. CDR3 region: CASSPRGGGAEQFF. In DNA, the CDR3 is TGTGCCAGCAGCCCCAGGGGGGGTGGTGCTGAGCAGTTCTTC.

The CDR3 DNA sequence: TGCGCCAGCAGCTTGGTTGTGGGGCAGGGGACCTACGAGCAGTACTTC. Amino acids: CASSLVVGQGTYEQYF. The chain has TRBV5-1 and TRBJ2-7; perhaps TRBD1 as D (6 bases). The germline CDR1 and CDR2 sequences are SGHRS and YFSETQ. The CDR3 spans 16 residues. Trimming took off 0 bases at V and 2 bases at J, with 15 bases between the two ends.

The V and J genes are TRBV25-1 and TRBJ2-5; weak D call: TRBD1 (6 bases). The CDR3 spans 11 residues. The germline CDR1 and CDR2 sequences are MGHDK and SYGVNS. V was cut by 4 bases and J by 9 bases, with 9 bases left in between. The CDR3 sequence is CASSAEGAQYF. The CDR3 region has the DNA TGTGCCAGCAGTGCCGAGGGGGCCCAGTACTTC. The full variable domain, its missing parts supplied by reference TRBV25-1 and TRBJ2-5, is EADIYQTPRYLVIGTGKKITLECSQTMGHDKMYWYQQDPGMELHLIHYSYGVNSTEKGDLSSESTVSRIRTEHFPLTLESARPSHTSQYLCASSAEGAQYFGPGTRLLVL.

Here the CDR3 DNA reads TGTGCCTTGCAAGGACCCCGTCCCCTTAACACTGAAGCTTTCTTT. It specifies CALQGPRPLNTEAFF. V usage is TRBV30 and J usage is TRBJ1-1; D uncertain. Germline values: CDR1 GTSNPN, CDR2 SVGIG (reference sequence). Trimming took off 7 bases at V and 2 bases at J, with 20 bases between the two ends. The CDR3 totals 15 residues.

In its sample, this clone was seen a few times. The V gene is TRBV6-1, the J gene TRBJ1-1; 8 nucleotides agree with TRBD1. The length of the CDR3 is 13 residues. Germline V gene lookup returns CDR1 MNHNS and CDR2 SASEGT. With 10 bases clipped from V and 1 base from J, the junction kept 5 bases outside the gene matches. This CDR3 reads CATRDRRNTEAFF. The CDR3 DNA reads TGTGCCACCCGGGACAGGAGGAACACTGAAGCTTTCTTT.

The CDR3 loop is CASSITRITEAFF. For the CDR3, the DNA is TGTGCCAGCAGCATCACGCGGATCACTGAAGCTTTCTTT. The chain recombines TRBV11-2 with TRBJ1-1; D is uncertain. V lost 5 bases, J lost 4 bases, and 11 bases lay in between. The CDR3 contains 13 residues. Germline CDR1 and CDR2: SGHAT and FQNNGV.

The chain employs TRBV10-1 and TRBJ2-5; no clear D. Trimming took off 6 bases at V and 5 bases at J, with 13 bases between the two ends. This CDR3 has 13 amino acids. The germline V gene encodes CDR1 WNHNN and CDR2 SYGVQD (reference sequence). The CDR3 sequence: CASRRTERETQYF. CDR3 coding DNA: TGCGCCAGCAGGAGAACGGAAAGGGAGACCCAGTACTTC.

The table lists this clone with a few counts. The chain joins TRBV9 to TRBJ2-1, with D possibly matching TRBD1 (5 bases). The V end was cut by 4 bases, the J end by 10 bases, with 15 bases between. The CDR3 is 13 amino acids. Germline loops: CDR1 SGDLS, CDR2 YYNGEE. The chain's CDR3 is CASSSQVYGEQFF. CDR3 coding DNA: TGTGCCAGCAGCTCACAGGTGTATGGGGAGCAGTTCTTC.